The rows below give T cell receptor beta chains drawn from one sample of a study of T cells in localized non-small cell lung cancer. TCRdb keeps only in-frame clones here, not all; method: immunoSEQ multiplex PCR. The sample contains 72,000 or so clones, 86% of which appear only once. The specimen was peripheral blood, collected before any cancer treatment. Every receptor here comes from a male donor older than 55 with stage III squamous cell lung carcinoma. Each CDR3 is given with its conserved first and last residue. A D gene is named only where the DNA matches it firmly.

j_call: TRBJ2-2
v_call: TRBV11-3
d_call: TRBD1
cdr3_aa: CASSLRQGDTGELFF
cdr3_nt: TGTGCCAGCAGCCTTCGACAGGGGGACACCGGGGAGCTGTTTTTT

j_call: TRBJ1-2
v_call: TRBV11-2
d_call: NA
cdr3_aa: CASSSPRDPRYGYTF
cdr3_nt: TGTGCCAGCAGTTCCCCCAGAGATCCTCGCTATGGCTACACCTTC

j_call: TRBJ2-1
v_call: TRBV5-1
d_call: NA
cdr3_aa: CAGRAGTHSYNEQFF
cdr3_nt: TGCGCCGGTAGAGCTGGCACCCATTCATACAATGAGCAGTTCTTC

j_call: TRBJ1-1
v_call: TRBV18
d_call: NA
cdr3_aa: CASSPSRGNTEAFF
cdr3_nt: TGTGCCAGCTCACCGAGCAGGGGAAACACTGAAGCTTTCTTT

j_call: TRBJ2-2
v_call: TRBV7-2
d_call: TRBD2
cdr3_aa: CASSLSSGYTGELFF
cdr3_nt: TGTGCCAGCAGCTTATCTAGCGGCTACACCGGGGAGCTGTTTTTT

j_call: TRBJ1-3
v_call: TRBV7-2
d_call: NA
cdr3_aa: CASSLGQGITGNTIYF
cdr3_nt: TGTGCCAGCAGCTTGGGGCAGGGAATAACTGGAAACACCATATATTTT

j_call: TRBJ2-6
v_call: TRBV10-3
d_call: NA
cdr3_aa: CATRLSSGANVLTF
cdr3_nt: TGTGCCACCCGACTGAGCTCTGGGGCCAACGTCCTGACTTTC

j_call: TRBJ2-2
v_call: TRBV7-3
d_call: NA
cdr3_aa: CASSLSGENTGELFF
cdr3_nt: TGTGCCAGCAGCTTATCAGGGGAGAACACCGGGGAGCTGTTTTTT

j_call: TRBJ1-2
v_call: TRBV11-2
d_call: NA
cdr3_aa: CASSQTRSGHGYTF
cdr3_nt: TGTGCCAGCAGCCAAACACGGAGCGGTCATGGCTACACCTTC

j_call: TRBJ2-7
v_call: TRBV5-1
d_call: NA
cdr3_aa: CASSQDPSSEQYF
cdr3_nt: TGCGCCAGCAGCCAAGACCCCTCCTCGGAGCAGTACTTC

j_call: TRBJ1-2
v_call: TRBV28
d_call: NA
cdr3_aa: CASSLFSVGYTF
cdr3_nt: TGTGCCAGCAGTTTATTCTCCGTGGGCTACACCTTC

j_call: TRBJ2-1
v_call: TRBV6-6
d_call: NA
cdr3_aa: CASSLQGEQFF
cdr3_nt: TGTGCCAGCAGTCTCCAAGGTGAGCAGTTCTTC

j_call: TRBJ1-2
v_call: TRBV30
d_call: NA
cdr3_aa: CAWAPGSYGYTF
cdr3_nt: TGTGCCTGGGCCCCTGGCTCCTATGGCTACACCTTC

j_call: TRBJ1-5
v_call: TRBV19
d_call: TRBD1
cdr3_aa: CASSFTGTGATRGNQPQHF
cdr3_nt: TGTGCCAGTAGTTTTACCGGGACAGGAGCAACTCGAGGCAATCAGCCCCAGCATTTT

j_call: TRBJ2-2
v_call: TRBV21-1
d_call: NA
cdr3_aa: CASSKASSGGSYHGELFF
cdr3_nt: TGTGCCAGCAGCAAAGCTAGTAGCGGGGGGTCATACCACGGGGAGCTGTTTTTT

j_call: TRBJ1-2
v_call: TRBV5-6
d_call: NA
cdr3_aa: CASSWTAQRYGYTF
cdr3_nt: TGTGCCAGCAGCTGGACAGCCCAACGCTATGGCTACACCTTC

j_call: TRBJ2-2
v_call: TRBV2
d_call: NA
cdr3_aa: CASSEVGAGTGELFF
cdr3_nt: TGTGCCAGCTCTGAGGTCGGGGCGGGCACCGGGGAGCTGTTTTTT

j_call: TRBJ2-3
v_call: TRBV5-4
d_call: TRBD1
cdr3_aa: CASSREVNRGPTDTQYF
cdr3_nt: TGTGCCAGCAGCCGGGAGGTTAACAGGGGGCCCACAGATACGCAGTATTTT

j_call: TRBJ2-3
v_call: TRBV10-3
d_call: NA
cdr3_aa: CAISPGGGRTDTQYF
cdr3_nt: TGTGCCATCAGTCCTGGAGGGGGTCGCACAGATACGCAGTATTTT

j_call: TRBJ1-2
v_call: TRBV6-5
d_call: TRBD1
cdr3_aa: CASFGTVGGYTF
cdr3_nt: TGTGCCAGTTTCGGGACAGTTGGAGGCTACACCTTC

j_call: TRBJ1-2
v_call: TRBV29-1
d_call: TRBD1
cdr3_aa: CSAADRGYGYTF
cdr3_nt: TGCAGCGCCGCGGACAGGGGGTATGGCTACACCTTC

j_call: TRBJ1-3
v_call: TRBV5-1
d_call: TRBD1
cdr3_aa: CASSSRGDPGNTIYF
cdr3_nt: TGCGCCAGCAGCTCCAGGGGGGACCCTGGAAACACCATATATTTT

j_call: TRBJ1-2
v_call: TRBV5-1
d_call: NA
cdr3_aa: CASSLNRDYGYTF
cdr3_nt: TGCGCCAGCAGCTTGAACAGGGACTATGGCTACACCTTC

j_call: TRBJ1-3
v_call: TRBV6-5
d_call: NA
cdr3_aa: CASSYKGTGNTIYF
cdr3_nt: TGTGCCAGCAGTTACAAGGGCACTGGAAACACCATATATTTT

j_call: TRBJ1-3
v_call: TRBV10-3
d_call: NA
cdr3_aa: CAISTGAAGSTIYF
cdr3_nt: TGTGCCATCAGTACAGGTGCCGCCGGAAGCACCATATATTTT

j_call: TRBJ1-4
v_call: TRBV5-1
d_call: NA
cdr3_aa: CASSLTGRVAEKLFF
cdr3_nt: TGCGCCAGCAGCTTGACCGGAAGGGTAGCTGAAAAACTGTTTTTT

j_call: TRBJ1-2
v_call: TRBV20-1
d_call: TRBD1
cdr3_aa: CSAPDRGSTF
cdr3_nt: TGCAGTGCTCCGGACAGGGGCTCCACCTTC

j_call: TRBJ1-2
v_call: TRBV25-1
d_call: TRBD1
cdr3_aa: CASSEYMQGDGYTF
cdr3_nt: TGTGCCAGCAGTGAATATATGCAGGGGGATGGCTACACCTTC

j_call: TRBJ1-1
v_call: TRBV5-4
d_call: NA
cdr3_aa: CASSLAAGRKYSNTEAFF
cdr3_nt: TGTGCCAGCAGCTTGGCCGCCGGACGGAAATATTCGAACACTGAAGCTTTCTTT

j_call: TRBJ1-5
v_call: TRBV30
d_call: TRBD1
cdr3_aa: CAWSVPTGISNQPQHF
cdr3_nt: TGTGCCTGGAGTGTTCCGACAGGGATTAGCAATCAGCCCCAGCATTTT